These 21 T cell receptor beta chains were sequenced from one sample in a study of T cells in Graves' hyperthyroidism and ophthalmopathy. Amplification targeted TCR beta CDR3 regions from RNA transcripts. An initial round of RT-PCR targeting the TCR CDR3 relied on the HTBI primer set. TCRdb re-called the multiplex PCR reads with MiXCR, one entry per CDR3 protein. The sample holds about 640,000 distinct CDR3 sequences; around 20% are singletons and the top ten take under 35%. Sequences were obtained from blood. Receptors were obtained from a man aged 30-40 years with Graves' ophthalmopathy.

This clonotype was found a few times. The rearrangement uses TRBV5-1 and TRBJ1-6; TRBD1 is a possible D gene (5 bases). The CDR3 consists of 15 residues. The germline V gene encodes CDR1 SGHRS and CDR2 YFSETQ. V was pared by 0 bases and J by 8 bases, with 12 bases between. The CDR3, as DNA: TGCGCCAGCAGCTTGGCGGGGGGATCGGATTCACCCCTCCACTTT. Protein product: CASSLAGGSDSPLHF.

This chain uses TRBV19 with TRBJ1-2; 7 positions agree with TRBD1. V was clipped by 5 bases and J by 4 bases; unmatched bases: 19. Germline CDR1 is LNHDA and CDR2 is SQIVND (reference sequence). The CDR3 covers 18 residues. CDR3 in amino acids: CASSPRPPPTGLVYGYTF. CDR3 coding DNA: TGTGCCAGTAGTCCGCGCCCCCCACCGACAGGGCTGGTCTATGGCTACACCTTC.

The CDR3 is CASSHYSSGRGTGELFF. In DNA, the CDR3 is TGTGCCAGCAGCCACTACTCTAGCGGGAGAGGGACCGGGGAGCTGTTTTTT. The chain employs TRBV14 and TRBJ2-2, with 10 nucleotides matching TRBD2. The junction had 9 bases not matched to a gene; V was cut back by 3 bases and J by 5 bases. The CDR3 loop spans 17 amino acids. CDR1 is SGHDN and CDR2 is FVKESK in the germline V gene.

This clonotype was observed a single time. J is TRBJ2-3 and V is TRBV3-1; tentatively, D is TRBD2 (6 bases). This CDR3 is 16 amino acids long. Germline V gives CDR1 LGHDT, CDR2 YNNKEL (reference sequence). The germline V and J ends were trimmed by 4 bases and 2 bases, with 16 bases remaining between them. CDR3 DNA sequence: TGTGCCAGCAGCCTACGACCGGGGGTTCTCACAGATACGCAGTATTTT. It is translated as CASSLRPGVLTDTQYF.

The chain recombines TRBV29-1 with TRBJ1-2, with 10 bases aligning to TRBD1. CDR1 SQVTM and CDR2 ANQGSEA come from the germline V gene. The J segment lost 6 bases and the V segment lost 6 bases, leaving 10 bases of the junction unmatched. The CDR3 length is 14 residues. The CDR3 protein is CSVVPGQGSNGYTF. For the CDR3, the DNA is TGCAGCGTCGTCCCGGGACAGGGGAGTAATGGCTACACCTTC.

This clonotype has ten or more counts. The rearrangement links TRBV28 to TRBJ2-7, with 12 positions matching TRBD2. The germline CDR1 and CDR2 sequences are MDHEN and SYDVKM. There are 19 residues in the CDR3. The V segment lost 5 bases and the J segment 4 bases; nucleotides outside the gene matches: 18. CDR3 sequence: CASSLIHDRLAGVEYEQYF. DNA of the CDR3: TGTGCCAGCAGTCTAATCCACGATAGACTAGCGGGAGTAGAGTACGAGCAGTACTTC.

This clonotype was detected many times. The V call is TRBV5-1, the J call TRBJ2-1; TRBD2 matches at 7 bases. CDR1 and CDR2 (germline): SGHRS, YFSETQ. This CDR3 is 14 amino acids long. The ends lost 1 base at V and 8 bases at J; junction bases unmatched: 6. The CDR3 sequence: CASSLKGGSHEQFF. In DNA, the CDR3 is TGCGCCAGCAGCTTGAAGGGAGGGTCCCATGAGCAGTTCTTC.

This chain joins TRBV6-2 or TRBV6-3 and TRBJ1-4; 7 nucleotides agree with TRBD1. The CDR3 totals 16 residues. With V trimmed by 6 bases and J by 4 bases, 11 bases remained unmatched. From germline, CDR1 is MNHEY and CDR2 SVGEGT. For the CDR3, the DNA is TGTGCCAGCAGCCACCGCAAGGGGGCGAGTAATGAAAAACTGTTTTTT. Translating gives CASSHRKGASNEKLFF.

The chain couples TRBV10-3 to TRBJ2-3; possibly TRBD1 or TRBD2 for D (5 bases each). Trimming cost V 0 bases and J 3 bases, with 13 bases left between them. Looked up from germline, CDR1 is ENHRY and CDR2 is SYGVKD. The CDR3 covers 16 residues. This CDR3 is CAISESTSGPTDTQYF. The DNA for the CDR3 is TGTGCCATCAGTGAGTCAACCTCGGGACCGACAGATACGCAGTATTTT.

On this clonotype itself: An end of the junction does not agree with germline; a read error may underlie this. The V call is TRBV18, the J call TRBJ2-3, with 8 positions matching TRBD1. CDR1 and CDR2 from the germline V gene are KGHSH and LQKENI. This CDR3 is built from 15 residues. CDR3 in amino acids: CASSQTGVSTYTQYF. The CDR3 region has the DNA TGTGCCAGCTCGCAGACAGGGGTTAGCACATATACGCAGTATTTT.

The rearrangement joins TRBV18 to TRBJ2-7, with D hard to call. CDR1 is KGHSH, CDR2 LQKENI, per germline. This CDR3 contains 17 residues. Between the trimmed V and J ends, which lost 2 bases and 0 bases, there was a span of 17 bases. CDR3 DNA sequence: TGTGCCAGCTCACCATCCTCGCTAGGCCCGAGCTCCTACGAGCAGTACTTC. Protein product: CASSPSSLGPSSYEQYF.

This clonotype was recorded many times. This chain joins TRBV6-1 and TRBJ1-1; D gene ambiguous. Looked up from germline, CDR1 is MNHNS and CDR2 is SASEGT. This CDR3 has 14 residues. V lost 2 bases, J lost 1 base, and 8 bases lay in between. The CDR3 region has the DNA TGTGCCAGCAGTGAACAGGTCCCGAACACTGAAGCTTTCTTT. Its protein is CASSEQVPNTEAFF.

The V call is TRBV5-5, the J call TRBJ1-4; D is undetermined. Trimming pared 0 bases from V and 5 bases from J, leaving 8 bases between. CDR1 is SGHKS, CDR2 YYEKEE, per germline (reference sequence). The CDR3 is 14 residues long. CDR3 sequence (DNA): TGTGCCAGCAGCTTGGACAGATCGAATGAAAAACTGTTTTTT. This codes for CASSLDRSNEKLFF. Filled out from reference TRBV5-5 and TRBJ1-4, the complete variable domain reads DAGVTQSPTHLIKTRGQQVTLRCSPISGHKSVSWYQQVLGQGPQFIFQYYEKEERGRGNFPDRFSARQFPNYSSELNVNALLLGDSALYLCASSLDRSNEKLFFGSGTQLSVL.

Ten or more counts support this clonotype. This rearrangement joins TRBV11-2 to TRBJ2-3, with D hard to call. CDR1 SGHAT and CDR2 FQNNGV come from the germline V gene. The CDR3 consists of 16 residues. With 4 bases removed from V and 2 bases from J, the gap between germline ends came to 16 bases. The CDR3 reads CASSSNFGRTTDTQYF. The CDR3 DNA is TGTGCCAGCAGCTCTAACTTCGGGCGGACCACAGATACGCAGTATTTT.

The rearrangement uses TRBV11-2 and TRBJ2-5; maybe TRBD2 (5 bases). Germline lookup yields CDR1 SGHAT and CDR2 FQNNGV. With 5 bases removed from V and 4 bases from J, the gap between germline ends came to 17 bases. There are 15 residues in the CDR3. The CDR3 sequence is CASSPRTRVGETQYF. The DNA for the CDR3 is TGTGCCAGCAGCCCCCGGACGAGGGTGGGAGAGACCCAGTACTTC.

With regard to this clonotype: Germline is not matched at one junction end, which may reflect a read error. This rearrangement joins TRBV5-1 to TRBJ2-2; 8 positions agree with TRBD1. CDR3 size: 14 residues. From germline, CDR1 is SGHRS and CDR2 YFSETQ. Here the CDR3 DNA reads TGTGCCAGCCGAGAGACAGGGGACACCGGGGAGCTGTTTTTT. It yields the protein CASRETGDTGELFF.

This clonotype was observed a few times. This chain joins TRBV6-5 and TRBJ2-7, with D perhaps matching TRBD2 (6 bases). Per germline, CDR1 MNHEY and CDR2 SVGAGI. Trimming removed 0 bases at V and 2 bases at J, with 11 bases between. The CDR3 runs 15 residues. The CDR3 coding sequence is TGTGCCAGCAGTTACTCGACCGGGGGAACCTACGAGCAGTACTTC. Protein: CASSYSTGGTYEQYF.

This clonotype was picked up many times. The chain uses TRBV5-1 and TRBJ2-2, with 7 bases matching TRBD2. The V gene end was trimmed by 2 bases and the J gene end by 3 bases; junction bases not matched to a gene: 4. The CDR3 is 15 amino acids. CDR1 and CDR2 from the germline V gene are SGHRS and YFSETQ. The DNA for the CDR3 is TGCGCCAGCAGCTTCCGGGGGGTCGACACCGGGGAGCTGTTTTTT. As protein: CASSFRGVDTGELFF.

This clonotype was seen a handful of times. The chain carries TRBV6-6 and TRBJ2-1; weak D call: TRBD2 (5 bases). This CDR3 spans 15 amino acids. V dropped 0 bases and J dropped 7 bases, with 13 bases sitting between them. The germline CDR1 and CDR2 sequences are MNHNY and SVGAGI (reference sequence). CDR3 sequence (DNA): TGTGCCAGCAGTTACTCATCGGGCGGCGGGAATGAGCAGTTCTTC. Translating it yields CASSYSSGGGNEQFF.

The chain links TRBV11-2 to TRBJ2-7; D remains unclear. With 5 bases removed from V and 1 base from J, the gap between germline ends came to 15 bases. The CDR3 contains 15 residues. CDR1 is SGHAT, CDR2 FQNNGV, per germline. This chain's CDR3 is CASSRTPEGSYEQYF. The CDR3 DNA is TGTGCCAGCAGCAGGACCCCGGAAGGGTCCTACGAGCAGTACTTC.

The genes are TRBV19 and TRBJ2-7; 12 bases are shared with TRBD2. This CDR3 is built from 14 residues. Looked up from germline, CDR1 is LNHDA and CDR2 is SQIVND (reference sequence). The V gene end was trimmed by 7 bases and the J gene end by 6 bases; junction bases not matched to a gene: 7. CDR3 nucleotides: TGTGCCAGTATCAGGACTAGCGGGAAAAGCGAGCAGTACTTC. This encodes CASIRTSGKSEQYF.